The 21 T cell receptor beta chains listed next were all sequenced from one sample in a study of T-cell memory formation after mild COVID-19. In TCRdb, the 5' RACE reads were re-called with MiXCR into one record per CDR3 protein. The sample has 550,000 to 650,000 distinct CDR3 sequences, 15% to 20% seen once. Sequencing used PBMCs or a T cell subset sorted from them (not recorded which). Every receptor here comes from an adult woman who had mild COVID-19 (a few samples of this study predate the infection). Cell type and time point are not known.

CDR3 protein: CASLDRFTEAFF. Here the CDR3 DNA reads TGTGCCAGCCTGGACAGGTTCACTGAAGCTTTCTTT. The chain combines TRBV6-2 or TRBV6-3 with TRBJ1-1; 7 nucleotides line up with TRBD1. The CDR3 contains 12 residues. The germline V gene has CDR1 MNHEY and CDR2 SVGEGT. With V trimmed by 8 bases and J by 4 bases, 4 bases remained unmatched.

This sequence joins TRBV24-1 and TRBJ2-1, with D maybe TRBD2 (6 bases). Trimming took 3 bases from V and 6 from J, leaving 17 bases between them. Germline V CDR1 and CDR2: KGHDR, SFDVKD. This CDR3 has 16 residues. CDR3 sequence: CATSDTRVTRGNEQFF. The CDR3 region has the DNA TGTGCCACCAGTGATACCCGGGTGACTAGAGGCAATGAGCAGTTCTTC.

A few counts support this clonotype. The V and J genes are TRBV11-3 and TRBJ2-6, with TRBD1 as a possible D gene (6 bases). Germline lookup yields CDR1 SGHNT and CDR2 YENEEA. This CDR3 contains 18 residues. Trimming took 0 bases from V and 0 from J, leaving 12 bases between them. CDR3 protein: CASSLESSGDSGANVLTF. CDR3 in DNA: TGTGCCAGCAGCTTAGAGAGCTCAGGGGACTCTGGGGCCAACGTCCTGACTTTC.

The rearrangement uses TRBV7-9 and TRBJ1-1; 7 nucleotides line up with TRBD1. The V gene's germline CDR1 is SEHNR and CDR2 FQNEAQ (reference sequence). Germline trimming cut 5 bases from V and 1 base from J; bases unmatched to any gene: 7. This CDR3 comprises 15 residues. The CDR3 reads CASSQFGTANTEAFF. The CDR3 DNA reads TGTGCCAGCAGCCAATTCGGGACAGCGAACACTGAAGCTTTCTTT.

This clonotype appeared a few times. This chain joins TRBV19 and TRBJ1-5; weak D call: TRBD1 (5 bases). CDR3 length: 14 residues. Deletions cut 7 bases from V and 6 bases from J, with 16 bases between. CDR1 and CDR2 (germline): LNHDA, SQIVND (reference sequence). For the CDR3, the DNA is TGTGCCAGTACGGGGGGAAGGCTTTTTCAGCCCCAGCATTTT. Translating it yields CASTGGRLFQPQHF.

The table lists this clonotype with a few counts. DNA for the CDR3: TGTGCCAGCAGCGTCGGGACAGGGGGGATGTTCTTC. Amino acids: CASSVGTGGMFF. This sequence joins TRBV6-1 and TRBJ2-1; 11 bases line up with TRBD1. From germline, CDR1 is MNHNS and CDR2 SASEGT. The CDR3 runs 12 residues. The ends lost 6 bases at V and 15 bases at J; junction bases unmatched: 7.

The chain carries TRBV6-1 and TRBJ2-2, with D unresolved. Germline V gene sequence: CDR1 MNHNS, CDR2 SASEGT. The V end lost 3 bases, the J end lost 1 base, and 6 bases lay between the germline ends. This CDR3 is built from 14 residues. CDR3: CASSDLGNTGELFF. CDR3 DNA: TGTGCCAGCAGTGATCTTGGGAACACCGGGGAGCTGTTTTTT.

The chain couples TRBV9 to TRBJ2-5; D uncertain. Looked up from germline, CDR1 is SGDLS and CDR2 is YYNGEE. The CDR3 loop spans 14 amino acids. V dropped 0 bases and J dropped 3 bases, with 9 bases sitting between them. The CDR3 spells CASSVAALEETQYF. In DNA form, the CDR3 reads TGTGCCAGCAGCGTAGCTGCCCTAGAAGAGACCCAGTACTTC. The whole variable domain, filled in from reference TRBV9 and TRBJ2-5, reads DSGVTQTPKHLITATGQRVTLRCSPRSGDLSVYWYQQSLDQGLQFLIQYYNGEERAKGNILERFSAQQFPDLHSELNLSSLELGDSALYFCASSVAALEETQYFGPGTRLLVL.

Only one count was recorded for this clonotype. Here the CDR3 DNA reads TGTGCCAGCAGCCCAGCCGGAGTAGCGGGCGGGGAGACCCAGTACTTC. Protein product: CASSPAGVAGGETQYF. The genes are TRBV7-9 and TRBJ2-5; 7 bases line up with TRBD2. CDR3 length equals 16 residues. V was pared by 5 bases and J by 5 bases, with 14 bases of the junction left unmatched. Germline V gene data show CDR1 as SEHNR and CDR2 as FQNEAQ (reference sequence).

This clonotype has only a few counts. The J gene is TRBJ2-7, the V gene TRBV27, with TRBD2 matching over 11 bases. Germline V gene data show CDR1 as MNHEY and CDR2 as SMNVEV (reference sequence). Trimming at V came to 5 bases and at J to 0 bases, leaving 6 bases not matched to a gene. The CDR3 totals 16 residues. This CDR3 is CASSQSGTSGSYEQYF. DNA for the CDR3: TGTGCCAGCAGTCAGAGCGGGACTAGCGGCTCCTACGAGCAGTACTTC.

The chain recombines TRBV11-2 with TRBJ2-3; TRBD2 agrees at 7 bases. With 1 base clipped from V and 0 bases from J, the junction kept 4 bases outside the gene matches. This CDR3 region has 16 residues. The germline CDR1 and CDR2 sequences are SGHAT and FQNNGV. The CDR3 sequence is CASSLVWRESTDTQYF. CDR3 sequence (DNA): TGTGCCAGCAGCTTAGTTTGGCGGGAGAGCACAGATACGCAGTATTTT.

This clonotype was picked up a small number of times. The chain links TRBV5-5 to TRBJ2-3; no definite D call. The CDR3 spans 14 residues. In germline, CDR1 is SGHKS, CDR2 YYEKEE (reference sequence). Trimming removed 0 bases from V and 2 bases from J, with 7 bases in between. The CDR3 is CASSLEANTDTQYF. CDR3 DNA: TGTGCCAGCAGCTTGGAAGCGAACACAGATACGCAGTATTTT.

The chain employs TRBV9 and TRBJ2-2; the D gene is possibly TRBD1 (5 bases). The CDR3 loop spans 15 amino acids. Trimming cost V 0 bases and J 5 bases, with 11 bases left between them. Germline CDR1 reads SGDLS; CDR2 reads YYNGEE. The CDR3 reads CASSVATAATGELFF. The CDR3 DNA reads as TGTGCCAGCAGCGTAGCGACAGCCGCTACCGGGGAGCTGTTTTTT.

The rearrangement links TRBV9 to TRBJ2-1, with D tentatively TRBD2 (6 bases). V lost 0 bases, J lost 2 bases, and 12 bases lay in between. CDR3 length equals 16 residues. In germline, CDR1 is SGDLS, CDR2 YYNGEE. In DNA form, the CDR3 reads TGTGCCAGCAGCGTAGAAGGGAGGCCGCCCTACAATGAGCAGTTCTTC. As protein: CASSVEGRPPYNEQFF.

The chain recombines TRBV7-2 with TRBJ1-2; D is ambiguous. The germline CDR1 and CDR2 sequences are SGHTA and FQGNSA. The CDR3 consists of 15 residues. Trimming took off 1 base at V and 4 bases at J, with 13 bases between the two ends. DNA for the CDR3: TGTGCCAGCAGCTTAGGGTACCGGGAGGGCTATGGCTACACCTTC. Amino acid sequence: CASSLGYREGYGYTF.

The chain couples TRBV24-1 to TRBJ2-1, with D perhaps matching TRBD1 (6 bases). Germline CDR1 is KGHDR and CDR2 is SFDVKD. V shed 4 bases and J shed 5 bases, with 14 bases lying between them. This CDR3 is built from 15 residues. DNA of the CDR3: TGTGCCACCAGTGAGGTCGGGACAAAGGACAATGAGCAGTTCTTC. Its protein product is CATSEVGTKDNEQFF.

Written as DNA, the CDR3 is TGTGCCAGCAGCCACACGGGACAGGGGGGTTCACCCCTCCACTTT. This translates into CASSHTGQGGSPLHF. The chain couples TRBV5-5 to TRBJ1-6; 11 bases are shared with TRBD1. The CDR3 covers 15 residues. After removal of 4 bases from V and 9 bases from J, the junction contained 6 bases not matched to a gene. The germline V gene has CDR1 SGHKS and CDR2 YYEKEE (reference sequence).

This clonotype appeared a few times. The chain carries TRBV5-1 and TRBJ2-7; D perhaps matches TRBD2 (5 bases). This CDR3 spans 18 amino acids. The ends were cut back, 4 bases at V and 1 base at J, with 24 bases in the middle. Germline assignment: CDR1 SGHRS and CDR2 YFSETQ. The CDR3 here is CASSPVGMGERASYEQYF. The CDR3 DNA reads as TGCGCCAGCAGCCCCGTAGGGATGGGAGAACGGGCTTCCTACGAGCAGTACTTC.

V usage is TRBV6-5 and J usage is TRBJ2-2, with D hard to call. Deletions cut 6 bases from V and 0 bases from J, with 17 bases between. Germline lookup yields CDR1 MNHEY and CDR2 SVGAGI. The CDR3 contains 17 residues. The CDR3: CASSTKISPPNTGELFF. As DNA, the CDR3 is TGTGCCAGCAGCACTAAGATCAGCCCCCCGAACACCGGGGAGCTGTTTTTT.

The rearrangement uses TRBV29-1 and TRBJ1-5; no reliable D call. The CDR3 is 16 residues long. The germline V gene encodes CDR1 SQVTM and CDR2 ANQGSEA. Trimming left V 5 bases short and J 0 bases short, with 17 bases between. The CDR3 sequence: CSVIVGADYSNQPQHF. CDR3 nucleotide sequence: TGCAGCGTTATAGTGGGAGCAGACTATAGCAATCAGCCCCAGCATTTT.

The J gene is TRBJ2-7, the V gene TRBV30; maybe TRBD1 (5 bases). V shed 3 bases and J shed 3 bases, with 9 bases lying between them. CDR3 length: 12 residues. Germline-derived CDR1 and CDR2 are GTSNPN and SVGIG (reference sequence). The CDR3: CAWRDDSYEQYF. DNA for the CDR3: TGTGCCTGGAGGGATGACAGCTACGAGCAGTACTTC.